These T cell receptor beta chains were read from a single sample in a study of T cell responses to AZD1222 COVID-19 vaccine. Profiled with immunoSEQ multiplex PCR; TCRdb holds only in-frame clones, not every one. The table lists 95,000 to 130,000 clones, 90% to 95% of them singletons, with approximately 3.1% in the top ten. Sequencing was performed on peripheral blood, taken on day 0 of AZD1222 vaccination. These TCRs come from an adult in good health. Each CDR3 is given with its conserved first and last residue. Each record gives: J gene, D gene, V gene, clone size, CDR3 protein, CDR3 DNA. The D gene is left open where the match is weak. Clone sizes are given selectively: once, few, many, or a class where the clone is expanded.

TRBJ2-2 . TRBV10-1 . CASRQGAGELFF TGCGCCAGCAGGCAAGGCGCCGGGGAGCTGTTTTTT
TRBJ1-2 . TRBV27 . CASSSIYGTQNYGYTF TGTGCCAGCAGTTCAATATACGGGACGCAGAACTATGGCTACACCTTC
TRBJ2-1 . TRBV28 once CASSLWTAESYNEQFF TGTGCCAGCAGTTTATGGACAGCAGAATCCTACAATGAGCAGTTCTTC
TRBJ2-1 TRBD2 TRBV6-5 . CASNVAGSQNEQFF TGTGCCAGCAACGTAGCGGGATCCCAGAATGAGCAGTTCTTC
TRBJ2-3 TRBD1 TRBV27 . CASSFSGQGGYRDTQYF TGTGCCAGCAGTTTCTCTGGACAGGGGGGATATCGAGATACGCAGTATTTT
TRBJ2-2 . TRBV12-3/TRBV12-4 . CASSFGGELFF TGTGCCAGCAGTTTCGGCGGGGAGCTGTTTTTT
TRBJ2-5 . TRBV18 . CASSPLAETQYF TGTGCCAGCTCACCTTTGGCAGAGACCCAGTACTTC
TRBJ2-1 . TRBV6-1 . CASSVQGVFSYNEQFF TGTGCCAGCAGTGTACAGGGAGTCTTCTCCTACAATGAGCAGTTCTTC
TRBJ1-3 . TRBV5-1 . CASSLAGVENTIYF TGCGCCAGCAGCTTGGCGGGGGTTGAAAACACCATATATTTT
TRBJ2-2 . TRBV9 . CASSVSIPHTGELFF TGTGCCAGCAGCGTCTCCATTCCACACACCGGGGAGCTGTTTTTT
TRBJ2-7 . TRBV7-9 . CASSVPAPFGRQYF TGTGCCAGCAGCGTCCCGGCCCCGTTTGGCCGGCAGTACTTC
TRBJ2-1 TRBD2 TRBV29-1 . CSAHVLAANYNEQFF TGCAGCGCCCACGTACTAGCGGCAAACTACAATGAGCAGTTCTTC
TRBJ2-1 TRBD2 TRBV19 . CASTPSGRASYNEQFF TGTGCCAGTACCCCTAGCGGGAGGGCCTCCTACAATGAGCAGTTCTTC
TRBJ2-1 TRBD2 TRBV10-3 . CAIRGLAETNEQFF TGTGCCATCCGGGGACTAGCGGAGACCAATGAGCAGTTCTTC
TRBJ1-5 . TRBV21-1 . CASSNERRGRGSNQPQHF TGTGCCAGCAGCAATGAGAGAAGAGGAAGGGGAAGCAATCAGCCCCAGCATTTT
TRBJ1-2 TRBD1 TRBV24-1 once CATRTGDPGYTF TGTGCCACCAGAACAGGGGACCCTGGCTACACCTTC
TRBJ2-7 TRBD1 TRBV27 . CASSTQGAAEQYF TGTGCCAGCAGTACACAGGGGGCGGCCGAGCAGTACTTC